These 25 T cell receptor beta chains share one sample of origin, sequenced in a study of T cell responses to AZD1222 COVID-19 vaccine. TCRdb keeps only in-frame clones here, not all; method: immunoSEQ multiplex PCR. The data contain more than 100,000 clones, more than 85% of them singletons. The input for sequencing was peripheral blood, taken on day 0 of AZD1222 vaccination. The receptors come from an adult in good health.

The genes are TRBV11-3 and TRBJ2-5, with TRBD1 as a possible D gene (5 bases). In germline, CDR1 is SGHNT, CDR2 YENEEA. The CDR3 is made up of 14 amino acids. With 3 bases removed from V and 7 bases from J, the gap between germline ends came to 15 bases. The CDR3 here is CASSLIQGSGTQYF. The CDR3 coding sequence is TGTGCCAGCAGCTTGATCCAGGGCTCTGGGACCCAGTACTTC.

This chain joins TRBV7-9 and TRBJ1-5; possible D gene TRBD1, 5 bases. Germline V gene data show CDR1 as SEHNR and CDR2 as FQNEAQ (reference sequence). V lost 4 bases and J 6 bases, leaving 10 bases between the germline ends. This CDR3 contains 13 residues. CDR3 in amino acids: CASSSPTGQPQHF. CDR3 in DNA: TGTGCCAGCAGCTCTCCCACAGGTCAGCCCCAGCATTTT.

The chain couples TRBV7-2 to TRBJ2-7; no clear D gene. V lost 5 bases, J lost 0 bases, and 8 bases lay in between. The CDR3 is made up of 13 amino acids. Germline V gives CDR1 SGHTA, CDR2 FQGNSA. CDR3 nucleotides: TGTGCCAGCAGCGCCCCCTCCTCCTACGAGCAGTACTTC. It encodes CASSAPSSYEQYF.

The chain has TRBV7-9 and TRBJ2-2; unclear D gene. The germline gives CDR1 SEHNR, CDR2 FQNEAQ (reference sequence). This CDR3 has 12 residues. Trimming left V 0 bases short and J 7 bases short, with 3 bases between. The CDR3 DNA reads TGTGCCAGCAGCTTAGCCGTCGGGGAGCTGTTTTTT. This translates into CASSLAVGELFF.

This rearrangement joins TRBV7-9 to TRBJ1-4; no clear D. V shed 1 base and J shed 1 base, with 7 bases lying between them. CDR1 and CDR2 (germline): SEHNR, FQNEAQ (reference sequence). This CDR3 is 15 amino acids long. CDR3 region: CASSLDSGTNEKLFF. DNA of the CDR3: TGTGCCAGCAGCTTAGATTCCGGAACTAATGAAAAACTGTTTTTT.

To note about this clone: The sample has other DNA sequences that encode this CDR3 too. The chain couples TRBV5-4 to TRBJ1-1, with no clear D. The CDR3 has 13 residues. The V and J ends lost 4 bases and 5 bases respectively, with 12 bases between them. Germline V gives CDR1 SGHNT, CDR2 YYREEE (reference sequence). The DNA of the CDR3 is TGTGCCAGCAGCCTGGGTGGTGATACTGAAGCTTTCTTT. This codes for CASSLGGDTEAFF.

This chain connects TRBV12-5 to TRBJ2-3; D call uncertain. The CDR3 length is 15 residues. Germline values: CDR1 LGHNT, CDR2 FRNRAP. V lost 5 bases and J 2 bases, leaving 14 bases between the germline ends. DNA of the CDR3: TGTGCTAGTGGTGGACGGTACCCGGACACAGATACGCAGTATTTT. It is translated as CASGGRYPDTDTQYF.

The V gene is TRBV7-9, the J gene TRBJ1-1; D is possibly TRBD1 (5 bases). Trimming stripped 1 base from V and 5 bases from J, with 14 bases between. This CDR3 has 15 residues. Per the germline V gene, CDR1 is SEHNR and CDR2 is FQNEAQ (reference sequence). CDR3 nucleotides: TGTGCCAGCAGCTTAGTGGGACGGCGGGGGACTGAAGCTTTCTTT. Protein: CASSLVGRRGTEAFF.

The CDR3 nucleotides are TGTGCCACACAGCTTCCCCAGGCATATAATTCACCCCTCCACTTT. Its translation is CATQLPQAYNSPLHF. The chain carries TRBV5-4 and TRBJ1-6, with D unresolved. Germline-derived CDR1 and CDR2 are SGHNT and YYREEE (reference sequence). The CDR3 loop spans 15 amino acids. Trimming removed 9 bases at V and 4 bases at J, with 17 bases between.

The CDR3 coding sequence is TGTGCCAGCTACGGGGGGACAGGGGTTCATAGCAATCAGCCCCAGCATTTT. Its protein is CASYGGTGVHSNQPQHF. The V call is TRBV2, the J call TRBJ1-5; TRBD1 aligns across 10 bases. Germline V CDR1 and CDR2: SNHLY, FYNNEI. This CDR3 region has 17 residues. Trimming removed 8 bases from V and 0 bases from J; junction bases left unmatched: 10.

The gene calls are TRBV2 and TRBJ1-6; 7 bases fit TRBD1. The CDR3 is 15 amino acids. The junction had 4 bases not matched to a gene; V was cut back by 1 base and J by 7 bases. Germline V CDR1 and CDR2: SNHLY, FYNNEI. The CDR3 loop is CASSEVGQENSPLHF. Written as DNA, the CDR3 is TGTGCCAGCAGTGAAGTCGGACAGGAGAATTCACCCCTCCACTTT.

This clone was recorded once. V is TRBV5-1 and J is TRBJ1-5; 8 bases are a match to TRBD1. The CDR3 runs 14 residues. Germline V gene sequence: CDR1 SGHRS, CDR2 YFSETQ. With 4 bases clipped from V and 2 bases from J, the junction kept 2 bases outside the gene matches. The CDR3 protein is CASSPDRGNQPQHF. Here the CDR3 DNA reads TGCGCCAGCAGCCCGGACAGGGGCAATCAGCCCCAGCATTTT.

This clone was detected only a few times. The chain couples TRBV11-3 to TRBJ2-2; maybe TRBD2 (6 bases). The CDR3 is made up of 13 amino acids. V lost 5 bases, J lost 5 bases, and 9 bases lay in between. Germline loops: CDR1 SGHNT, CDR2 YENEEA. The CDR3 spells CASSARETGELFF. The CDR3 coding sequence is TGTGCCAGCAGCGCGCGGGAAACCGGGGAGCTGTTTTTT.

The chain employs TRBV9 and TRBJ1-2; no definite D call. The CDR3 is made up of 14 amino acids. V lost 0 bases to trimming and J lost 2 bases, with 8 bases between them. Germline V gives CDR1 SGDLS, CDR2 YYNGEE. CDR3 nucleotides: TGTGCCAGCAGCGTAGGGGAGGAAAACTATGGCTACACCTTC. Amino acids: CASSVGEENYGYTF.

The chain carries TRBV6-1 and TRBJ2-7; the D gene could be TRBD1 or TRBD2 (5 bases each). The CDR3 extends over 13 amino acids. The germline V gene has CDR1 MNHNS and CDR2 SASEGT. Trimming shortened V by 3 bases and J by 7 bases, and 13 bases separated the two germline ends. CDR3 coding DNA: TGTGCCAGCAGTGAGAGGGGCGGATTGGAGCAGTACTTC. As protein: CASSERGGLEQYF.

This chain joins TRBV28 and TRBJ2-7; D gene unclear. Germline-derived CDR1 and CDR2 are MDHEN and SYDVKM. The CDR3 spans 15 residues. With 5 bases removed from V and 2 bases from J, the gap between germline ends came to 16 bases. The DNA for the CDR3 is TGTGCCAGCAGTCCCACTAACGGTTCTCCCTACGAGCAGTACTTC. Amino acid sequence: CASSPTNGSPYEQYF.

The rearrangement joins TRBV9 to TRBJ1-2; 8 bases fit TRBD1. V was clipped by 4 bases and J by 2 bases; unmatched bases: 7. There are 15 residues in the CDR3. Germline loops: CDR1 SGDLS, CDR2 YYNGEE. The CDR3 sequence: CASSTGRQGNYGYTF. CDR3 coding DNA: TGTGCCAGCAGCACCGGGCGACAGGGGAACTATGGCTACACCTTC. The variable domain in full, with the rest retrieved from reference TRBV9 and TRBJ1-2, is DSGVTQTPKHLITATGQRVTLRCSPRSGDLSVYWYQQSLDQGLQFLIQYYNGEERAKGNILERFSAQQFPDLHSELNLSSLELGDSALYFCASSTGRQGNYGYTFGSGTRLTVV.

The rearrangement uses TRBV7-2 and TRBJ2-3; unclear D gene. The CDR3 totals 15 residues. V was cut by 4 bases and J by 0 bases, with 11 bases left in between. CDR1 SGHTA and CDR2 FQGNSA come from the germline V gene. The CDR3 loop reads CASSSPASSTDTQYF. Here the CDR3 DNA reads TGTGCCAGCAGCTCCCCAGCCTCTAGCACAGATACGCAGTATTTT.

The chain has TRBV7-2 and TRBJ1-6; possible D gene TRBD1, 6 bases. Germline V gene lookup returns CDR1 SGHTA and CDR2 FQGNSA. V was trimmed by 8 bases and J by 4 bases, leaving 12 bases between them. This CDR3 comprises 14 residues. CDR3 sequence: CASVTQGYNSPLHF. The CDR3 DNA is TGTGCCAGCGTAACCCAGGGGTATAATTCACCCCTCCACTTT.

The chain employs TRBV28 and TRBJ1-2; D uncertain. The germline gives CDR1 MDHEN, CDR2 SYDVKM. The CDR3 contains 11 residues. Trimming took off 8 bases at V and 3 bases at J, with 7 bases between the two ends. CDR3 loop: CASATDYGYTF. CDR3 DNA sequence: TGTGCCAGCGCAACAGACTATGGCTACACCTTC.

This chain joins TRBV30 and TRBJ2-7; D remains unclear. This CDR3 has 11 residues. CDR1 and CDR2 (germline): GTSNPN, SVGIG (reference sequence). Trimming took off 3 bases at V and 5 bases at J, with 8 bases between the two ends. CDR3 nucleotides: TGTGCCTGGAGCAATGGGGACGAGCAGTACTTC. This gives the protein CAWSNGDEQYF.

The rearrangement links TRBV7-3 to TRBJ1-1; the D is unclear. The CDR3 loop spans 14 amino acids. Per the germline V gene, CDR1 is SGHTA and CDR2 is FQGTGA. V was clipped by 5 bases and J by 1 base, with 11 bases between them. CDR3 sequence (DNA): TGTGCCAGCAGCCCCGGTGGCAGGAACACTGAAGCTTTCTTT. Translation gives CASSPGGRNTEAFF.

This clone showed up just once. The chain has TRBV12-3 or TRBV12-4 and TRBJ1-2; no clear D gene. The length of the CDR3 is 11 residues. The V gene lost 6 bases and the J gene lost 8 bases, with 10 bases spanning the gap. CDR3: CASSTAGGYTF. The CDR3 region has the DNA TGTGCCAGCAGCACTGCGGGGGGCTACACCTTC.

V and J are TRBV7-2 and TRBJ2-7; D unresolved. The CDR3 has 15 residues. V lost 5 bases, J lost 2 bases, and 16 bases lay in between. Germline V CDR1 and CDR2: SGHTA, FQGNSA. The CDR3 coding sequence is TGTGCCAGCAGCCTCCGACCGGAACGAACCTACGAGCAGTACTTC. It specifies CASSLRPERTYEQYF. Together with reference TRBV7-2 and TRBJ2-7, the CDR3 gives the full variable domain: GAGVSQSPSNKVTEKGKDVELRCDPISGHTALYWYRQSLGQGLEFLIYFQGNSAPDKSGLPSDRFSAERTGGSVSTLTIQRTQQEDSAVYLCASSLRPERTYEQYFGPGTRLTVT.

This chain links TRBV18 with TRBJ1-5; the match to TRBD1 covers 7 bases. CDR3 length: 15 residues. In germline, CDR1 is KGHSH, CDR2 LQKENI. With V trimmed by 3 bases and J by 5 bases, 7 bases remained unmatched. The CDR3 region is CASSPQEGGYQPQHF. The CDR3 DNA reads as TGTGCCAGCTCACCTCAGGAAGGGGGCTATCAGCCCCAGCATTTT.